This TCR beta chain emerged from a study of blood T cell repertoires in COVID-19. Study-level background: Some COVID-19 samples were acute and others convalescent; all came from the United States, Italy and Spain. Nucleic acid was either cDNA or gDNA, and it came from T cells, B-cell-depleted T cells, or PBMCs.

V shed 2 bases and J shed 6 bases, with 13 bases lying between them. The CDR3 length is 14 residues. Germline V lookup: CDR1 SGHTA, CDR2 FQGTGA. Source study methods: How many nucleated cells were present was estimated from reference gene primer amplification. Clones were sequenced by immunoSEQ multiplex PCR, and TCRdb holds only the in-frame ones, with some missing. V, J and clone size derive from that table, while D and trimming were established from the DNA sequence. The table includes 95,000 to 150,000 clones, around 78% detected once. The source is a man in his 70s with acute or convalescent COVID-19. Source material: peripheral blood. The V call is TRBV7-3, the J call TRBJ1-2; D not resolved. In nucleotides, the CDR3 is TGTGCCAGCAGCTTAGTGTTGAGGGTAGATGGCTACACCTTC. Translated, it gives CASSLVLRVDGYTF.